The 5 T cell receptor beta chains presented below share a single source sample, sequenced in a study of T-cell memory formation after mild COVID-19. MiXCR was run by TCRdb on the 5' RACE reads, yielding one entry per CDR3 protein. The table has hundreds of thousands of distinct CDR3 sequences, more than 20% seen once. The specimen was PBMCs or a T cell subset sorted from them (not recorded which). These receptors all stem from an adult woman who had mild COVID-19 (a few samples of this study predate the infection). Cell type and time point are not known.

This clonotype was observed a few times. CDR3 region: CASSNGQPQHF. CDR3 bases: TGTGCCAGCAGCAACGGTCAGCCCCAGCATTTT. This chain uses TRBV6-2 or TRBV6-3 with TRBJ1-5; D unclear. This CDR3 has 11 residues. The V end lost 6 bases, the J end lost 6 bases, and 6 bases lay between the germline ends. Germline loops: CDR1 MNHEY, CDR2 SVGEGT.

The DNA for the CDR3 is TGCAGTGCTAGAGATTCGGGGATAGCGGGGGCGGTTACAGATACGCAGTATTTT. This gives the protein CSARDSGIAGAVTDTQYF. This chain joins TRBV20-1 and TRBJ2-3; 9 bases map to TRBD2. Per the germline V gene, CDR1 is DFQATT and CDR2 is SNEGSKA (reference sequence). The CDR3 sequence is 18 residues long. J gave up 3 bases and V 0 bases, and 13 bases lay outside the gene matches.

This clonotype was counted a few times. This chain uses TRBV9 with TRBJ2-1; weak D call: TRBD2 (6 bases). CDR1 and CDR2 (germline): SGDLS, YYNGEE. CDR3 length equals 15 residues. V gave up 0 bases and J gave up 7 bases, with 14 bases separating them. CDR3 DNA: TGTGCCAGCAGCGTAGGACTAGGTCGTTTTAATGAGCAGTTCTTC. This gives the protein CASSVGLGRFNEQFF.

The V call is TRBV20-1, the J call TRBJ2-5; D uncertain. CDR1 is DFQATT and CDR2 is SNEGSKA in the germline V gene (reference sequence). Between the trimmed V and J ends, which lost 3 bases and 2 bases, there was a span of 7 bases. The CDR3 sequence is 12 residues long. CDR3 sequence reads: CSASRQQETQYF. CDR3 coding DNA: TGCAGTGCTAGTCGGCAGCAAGAGACCCAGTACTTC.

V and J are TRBV7-2 and TRBJ2-3; D uncertain. Germline CDR1 and CDR2: SGHTA and FQGNSA. Trimming took off 3 bases at V and 6 bases at J, with 16 bases between the two ends. The CDR3 is 15 amino acids. CDR3 region: CASSFSNALGDTQYF. DNA of the CDR3: TGTGCCAGCAGCTTCTCGAATGCCTTGGGGGATACGCAGTATTTT.